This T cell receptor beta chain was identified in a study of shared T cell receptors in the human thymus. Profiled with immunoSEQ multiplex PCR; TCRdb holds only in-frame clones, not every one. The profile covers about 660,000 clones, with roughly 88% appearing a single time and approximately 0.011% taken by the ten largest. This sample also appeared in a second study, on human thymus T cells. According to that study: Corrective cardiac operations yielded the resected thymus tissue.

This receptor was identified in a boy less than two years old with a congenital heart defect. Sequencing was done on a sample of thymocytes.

The CDR3 region is CASSEARQGKLFF. Written as DNA, the CDR3 is TGTGCCAGCAGTGAAGCTCGACAGGGGAAACTGTTTTTT. This chain uses TRBV2 with TRBJ1-4, with 8 positions matching TRBD1. Looked up from germline, CDR1 is SNHLY and CDR2 is FYNNEI. The CDR3 length is 13 residues. The trim removed 0 bases at V and 11 bases at J, leaving 2 bases unmatched.